This T cell receptor beta chain comes out of a study of OX40 agonist ivuxolimab in advanced cancers. Broader study findings: More expanded clones were seen, on average, in CD8+ T cells than in CD4+. The 0.1-3.0 mg/kg partial responders had among the lowest clonal expansion.

Autoimmune disease history or systemic immunosuppression disqualified patients. The table lists this clone with a count of one. Its antigen is as yet unknown. Assay: immunoSEQ multiplex PCR; the TCRdb copy retains only in-frame clones and omits some. This table has roughly 87,000 clones, roughly nine tenths appearing once. Germline V gene lookup returns CDR1 SEHNR and CDR2 FQNEAQ (reference sequence). Between the trimmed V and J ends, which lost 3 bases and 7 bases, there was a span of 7 bases. The CDR3 covers 11 residues. The sample consisted of CD4+ or CD8+ T cells sorted from blood, taken in a trial of the OX40 agonist ivuxolimab. The receptor was isolated from an adult with an advanced solid tumor such as melanoma, head and neck, liver or kidney cancer. The chain combines TRBV7-9 with TRBJ2-7, with D maybe TRBD2 (5 bases). As DNA, the CDR3 is TGTGCCAGCAGCTTCGGGGTGGAGCAGTACTTC. Its protein is CASSFGVEQYF.